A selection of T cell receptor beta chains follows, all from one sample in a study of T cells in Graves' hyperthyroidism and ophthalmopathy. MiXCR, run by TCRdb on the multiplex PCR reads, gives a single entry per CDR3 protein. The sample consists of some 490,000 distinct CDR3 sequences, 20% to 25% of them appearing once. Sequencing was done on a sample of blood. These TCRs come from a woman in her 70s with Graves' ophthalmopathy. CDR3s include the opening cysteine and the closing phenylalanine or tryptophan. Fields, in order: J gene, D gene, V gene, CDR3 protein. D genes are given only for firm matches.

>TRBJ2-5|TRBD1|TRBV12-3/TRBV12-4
CASSLTDRGETQYF
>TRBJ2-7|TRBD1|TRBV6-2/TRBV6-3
CASRLMDRYYERYF
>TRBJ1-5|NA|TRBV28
CASSLLVTSNQPQHF
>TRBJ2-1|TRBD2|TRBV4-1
CASSLSGIVEQFF
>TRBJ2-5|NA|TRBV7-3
CASSLFGGAGETQYF
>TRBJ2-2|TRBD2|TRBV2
CASSGGLAGSGGELFF
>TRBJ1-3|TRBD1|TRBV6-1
CASTDRGRNTIYF
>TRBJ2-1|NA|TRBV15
CATSSPGFFSNEQFF
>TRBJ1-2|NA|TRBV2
CASSPDTNYGYTF
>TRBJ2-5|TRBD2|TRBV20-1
CSARSTGTSGIQTQYF
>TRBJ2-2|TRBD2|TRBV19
CASSTSGGINTGELFF
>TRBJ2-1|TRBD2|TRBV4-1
CASSHLAGRSYNEQFF
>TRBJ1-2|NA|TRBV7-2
CASSLVGGGAARGYTF
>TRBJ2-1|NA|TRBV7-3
CASSSLGAWGNEQFF
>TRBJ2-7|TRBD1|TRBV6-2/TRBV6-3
CASSYWTGGPYEQYF
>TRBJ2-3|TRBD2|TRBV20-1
CSAGGGTDTQYF
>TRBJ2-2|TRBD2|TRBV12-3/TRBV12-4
CASSLGTLRTSESTGELFF
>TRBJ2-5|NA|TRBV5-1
CASSPGLLPDGTQYF
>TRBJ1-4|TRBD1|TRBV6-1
CASSQTPGQGIEKLFF
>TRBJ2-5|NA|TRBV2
CASSASGVSVETQYF
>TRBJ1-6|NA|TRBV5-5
CASSLQFYPSIDSPLHF
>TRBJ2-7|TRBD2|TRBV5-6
CASSRGTGLAGGYEQYF
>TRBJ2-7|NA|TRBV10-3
CAISEGEFPYEQYF
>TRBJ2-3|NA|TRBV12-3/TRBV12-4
CASSPLGTGGSDTQYF
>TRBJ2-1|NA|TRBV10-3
CAISEPMKESSYNEQFF
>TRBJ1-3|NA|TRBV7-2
CASSTRLFGNTIYF
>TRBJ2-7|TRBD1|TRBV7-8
CASSLGADRGEQYF